This T cell receptor beta chain was documented in a study of cytomegalovirus exposure and HLA in healthy donors. Across the study: T cells numbering about 180 million yielded roughly 120 million unique TCR beta sequences in an earlier analysis. Findings and limits, study-wide: A likely sequencing artifact accounted for one observed cluster of highly shared sequence variants.

PCR used 60 Vbeta primers and 13 Jbeta primers. Data came from immunoSEQ multiplex PCR; TCRdb stores just in-frame clones and leaves some out. This sample has roughly 200,000 clones, with about 9% found just once. A remark on this clone: The antigen is not known. At the DNA level, this CDR3 is encoded by other sequences in the same sample as well.

The CDR3 is made up of 12 amino acids. Looked up from germline, CDR1 is SGHDT and CDR2 is YYEEEE. V was cut by 3 bases and J by 1 base, with 4 bases left in between. The chain joins TRBV5-6 to TRBJ2-5, with unresolved D. Sequenced material: PBMCs. This clonotype was sampled from a woman aged 25 to 39 in good health and CMV-seropositive. The CDR3 DNA reads TGTGCCAGCAGCTCCATCCAAGAGACCCAGTACTTC. Translating it yields CASSSIQETQYF.